These 15 T cell receptor beta chains came from one sample sequenced in a study of blood T cell repertoires in COVID-19. Using immunoSEQ multiplex PCR, the repertoire was profiled, and TCRdb retains in-frame clones only, with some absent. The sample contains tens of thousands of clones, 83% of which appear only once. Sequences were obtained from peripheral blood. Receptors were obtained from a man of 80 years or more with acute or convalescent COVID-19.

J is TRBJ2-7 and V is TRBV27; 12 bases align to TRBD1. The CDR3 has 15 residues. The J segment lost 6 bases and the V segment lost 0 bases, leaving 3 bases of the junction unmatched. CDR1 and CDR2 (germline): MNHEY, SMNVEV (reference sequence). CDR3 protein: CASSLSGTGGGEQYF. The CDR3 DNA is TGTGCCAGCAGTTTATCGGGGACAGGGGGCGGCGAGCAGTACTTC.

This clone was found a few times. V gene TRBV28 combines with J gene TRBJ1-3; D is possibly TRBD1 (6 bases). This CDR3 is built from 13 residues. Trimming shortened V by 5 bases and J by 9 bases, and 14 bases separated the two germline ends. Looked up from germline, CDR1 is MDHEN and CDR2 is SYDVKM. The CDR3, as DNA: TGTGCCAGCAGTCCCACAGGGATTGGCACCATATATTTT. Protein product: CASSPTGIGTIYF.

The genes are TRBV2 and TRBJ1-2, with D tentatively TRBD1 (5 bases). Germline CDR1 SNHLY, CDR2 FYNNEI. The length of the CDR3 is 14 residues. Trimming stripped 7 bases from V and 5 bases from J, with 17 bases between. The CDR3 bases are TGTGCCAGCACGAGGGACTCTCGATATTATGGCTACACCTTC. The encoded protein is CASTRDSRYYGYTF.

The V and J genes are TRBV18 and TRBJ1-6; the match to TRBD1 covers 10 bases. Trimming cost V 1 base and J 9 bases; bases outside gene matches: 12. Germline assignment: CDR1 KGHSH and CDR2 LQKENI. The CDR3 is 18 amino acids. The CDR3 spells CASSPLNPGQGNSSPLHF. CDR3 nucleotide sequence: TGTGCCAGCTCACCACTTAACCCGGGACAGGGGAATAGTTCACCCCTCCACTTT.

This chain uses TRBV6-5 with TRBJ1-2; D is undetermined. The germline V gene encodes CDR1 MNHEY and CDR2 SVGAGI. Between the trimmed V and J ends, which lost 8 bases and 0 bases, there was a span of 10 bases. The CDR3 has 13 amino acids. The CDR3 DNA sequence: TGTGCCAGCTATCGGGGAGCTAACTATGGCTACACCTTC. It is translated as CASYRGANYGYTF.

CDR3 DNA sequence: TGTGCCAGCTCACCCTTCAAGGACTCCATCTACGAGCAGTACTTC. It translates to CASSPFKDSIYEQYF. The chain joins TRBV18 to TRBJ2-7; TRBD2 is a possible D gene (5 bases). Germline-derived CDR1 and CDR2 are KGHSH and LQKENI. Trimming removed 3 bases from V and 3 bases from J, with 15 bases in between. This CDR3 has 15 amino acids. Together with reference TRBV18 and TRBJ2-7, the CDR3 gives the full variable domain: NAGVMQNPRHLVRRRGQEARLRCSPMKGHSHVYWYRQLPEEGLKFMVYLQKENIIDESGMPKERFSAEFPKEGPSILRIQQVVRGDSAAYFCASSPFKDSIYEQYFGPGTRLTVT.

V is TRBV15 and J is TRBJ2-1, with D possibly TRBD1 on 6 matching bases. Trimming cost V 1 base and J 4 bases, with 11 bases left between them. The germline V gene has CDR1 LNHNV and CDR2 YYDKDF (reference sequence). The CDR3 contains 15 residues. The CDR3 DNA sequence: TGTGCCACCAGCAGAGCTACAGGGCCGTACAATGAGCAGTTCTTC. Translating it yields CATSRATGPYNEQFF.

This chain uses TRBV13 with TRBJ2-1; no firm D call. Trimming took off 2 bases at V and 4 bases at J, with 6 bases between the two ends. The CDR3 totals 13 residues. The germline V gene encodes CDR1 PRHDT and CDR2 FYEKMQ (reference sequence). CDR3 protein: CASSLLDYNEQFF. CDR3 sequence (DNA): TGTGCCAGCAGCTTATTAGATTACAATGAGCAGTTCTTC.

The chain couples TRBV7-9 to TRBJ1-2; D is unclear. Between the trimmed V and J ends, which lost 4 bases and 6 bases, there was a span of 18 bases. This CDR3 comprises 15 residues. From germline, CDR1 is SEHNR and CDR2 FQNEAQ (reference sequence). Written as DNA, the CDR3 is TGTGCCAGCAGCTCCACCGGGAGGAAAGGACATGGCTACACCTTC. Translated: CASSSTGRKGHGYTF. The full variable domain, its missing parts supplied by reference TRBV7-9 and TRBJ1-2, is DTGVSQNPRHKITKRGQNVTFRCDPISEHNRLYWYRQTLGQGPEFLTYFQNEAQLEKSRLLSDRFSAERPKGSFSTLEIQRTEQGDSAMYLCASSSTGRKGHGYTFGSGTRLTVV.

This clone is a singleton in its sample. V gene TRBV19 combines with J gene TRBJ1-3; no definite D call. Trimming pared 0 bases from V and 0 bases from J, leaving 9 bases between. CDR1 and CDR2 from the germline V gene are LNHDA and SQIVND (reference sequence). This CDR3 is 16 amino acids long. The DNA for the CDR3 is TGTGCCAGTAGTATAGATCTCGTATCCTCTGGAAACACCATATATTTT. It yields the protein CASSIDLVSSGNTIYF.

The chain combines TRBV7-9 with TRBJ2-7; no firm D call. Germline V CDR1 and CDR2: SEHNR, FQNEAQ (reference sequence). Trimming pared 5 bases from V and 4 bases from J, leaving 9 bases between. This CDR3 is 12 amino acids long. The CDR3 nucleotides are TGTGCCAGCAGCCAGGCCATATACGAGCAGTACTTC. Residues: CASSQAIYEQYF.

The gene calls are TRBV24-1 and TRBJ1-3, with D tentatively TRBD1 (6 bases). Trimming stripped 4 bases from V and 4 bases from J, with 16 bases between. This CDR3 region has 16 residues. Germline CDR1 is KGHDR and CDR2 is SFDVKD. CDR3 in DNA: TGTGCCACCAGTGACCCAGGACAGCGCGGAGGAAACACCATATATTTT. Translating gives CATSDPGQRGGNTIYF.

This chain connects TRBV3-1 (or the pseudogene TRBV3-2) to TRBJ1-5; the D gene is possibly TRBD1 (6 bases). The germline V gene encodes CDR1 LGHDT and CDR2 YNNKEL (reference sequence). The CDR3 is made up of 14 amino acids. Trimming pared 3 bases from V and 2 bases from J, leaving 8 bases between. The CDR3 nucleotides are TGTGCCAGCAGCCACCAGGGGCGCAATCAGCCCCAGCATTTT. Its protein is CASSHQGRNQPQHF.

The chain carries TRBV18 and TRBJ2-7; TRBD1 is a possible D gene (5 bases). The germline V and J ends were trimmed by 1 base and 3 bases, with 16 bases remaining between them. CDR3 length: 16 residues. The V gene's germline CDR1 is KGHSH and CDR2 LQKENI. The CDR3 region is CASSPLPQGSVYEQYF. The DNA of the CDR3 is TGTGCCAGCTCACCACTGCCCCAGGGATCAGTCTACGAGCAGTACTTC.

The V gene is TRBV14, the J gene TRBJ1-2; D remains unclear. The CDR3 has 15 amino acids. Trimming stripped 1 base from V and 5 bases from J, with 14 bases between. Germline V CDR1 and CDR2: SGHDN, FVKESK. CDR3 sequence: CASSQVETGGYGYTF. The CDR3, as DNA: TGTGCCAGCAGCCAAGTGGAAACGGGAGGATATGGCTACACCTTC.